The rows below give T cell receptor beta chains drawn from one sample of a study of neoadjuvant anti-PD-1 for oral cavity cancer. Clones were read by immunoSEQ multiplex PCR, and TCRdb kept only the in-frame ones, dropping some. The table has approximately 43,000 clones, 77% seen once. The sample in question was PBMCs, obtained after nivolumab (anti-PD-1) treatment. The receptor set was obtained from a person aged 35 to 85 with oral cavity squamous cell carcinoma. CDR3s include the opening cysteine and the closing phenylalanine or tryptophan. The order of the fields is J gene, V gene, clone size, D gene, CDR3 protein, CDR3 DNA. The D gene is left open where the match is weak. Expanded clones get a size class; other rows say once, few or many, or leave the size out.

J: TRBJ2-5
V: TRBV27
size: .
D: .
CDR3: CASSPAISETQYF
DNA: TGTGCCAGCAGTCCAGCCATCTCAGAGACCCAGTACTTC

J: TRBJ2-2
V: TRBV21-1
size: few
D: .
CDR3: CASSKIRLFF
DNA: TGTGCCAGCAGCAAGATTAGGCTGTTTTTT

J: TRBJ1-4
V: TRBV5-4
size: few
D: .
CDR3: CASSLGGRSEKLFF
DNA: TGTGCCAGCAGCTTGGGAGGGAGGAGTGAAAAACTGTTTTTT

J: TRBJ2-7
V: TRBV6-6
size: .
D: .
CDR3: CASSYSRGGEYEQYF
DNA: TGTGCCAGCAGTTACTCGAGGGGGGGCGAGTACGAGCAGTACTTC

J: TRBJ2-6
V: TRBV28
size: .
D: .
CDR3: CASSLGTNSGANVLTF
DNA: TGTGCCAGCAGTCTTGGGACCAACTCTGGGGCCAACGTCCTGACTTTC

J: TRBJ1-5
V: TRBV28
size: .
D: TRBD1
CDR3: CASSSGQGGNQPQHF
DNA: TGTGCCAGCAGTTCCGGACAGGGAGGCAATCAGCCCCAGCATTTT

J: TRBJ1-1
V: TRBV19
size: few
D: .
CDR3: CASSSSGSGTEAFF
DNA: TGTGCCAGTAGTTCGTCAGGGTCGGGCACTGAAGCTTTCTTT

J: TRBJ2-3
V: TRBV2
size: .
D: TRBD2
CDR3: CASSGAGGRTDTQYF
DNA: TGTGCCAGCAGTGGAGCGGGGGGGCGCACAGATACGCAGTATTTT

J: TRBJ1-6
V: TRBV5-4
size: .
D: .
CDR3: CASSLGVVGSPLHF
DNA: TGTGCCAGCAGCTTGGGAGTAGTGGGTTCACCCCTCCACTTT

J: TRBJ2-5
V: TRBV11-2
size: .
D: .
CDR3: CASTHGARGETQYF
DNA: TGTGCCAGCACCCACGGGGCGAGGGGGGAGACCCAGTACTTC

J: TRBJ1-2
V: TRBV6-5
size: .
D: TRBD1
CDR3: CASRPDRDLRGYTF
DNA: TGTGCCAGCAGGCCCGACAGGGACTTACGCGGCTACACCTTC

J: TRBJ2-4
V: TRBV6-5
size: .
D: .
CDR3: CASSPGGPKNIQYF
DNA: TGTGCCAGCAGCCCCGGGGGGCCAAAAAACATTCAGTACTTC

J: TRBJ2-7
V: TRBV5-5
size: once
D: TRBD1
CDR3: CASSLIQGVRKVYEQYF
DNA: TGTGCCAGCAGCTTGATACAGGGGGTAAGGAAAGTCTACGAGCAGTACTTC

J: TRBJ2-1
V: TRBV10-3
size: .
D: TRBD1
CDR3: CAISEVGQGYNEQFF
DNA: TGTGCCATCAGTGAGGTCGGACAGGGTTACAATGAGCAGTTCTTC

J: TRBJ2-2
V: TRBV6-1
size: .
D: .
CDR3: CASNPMPTRTGELFF
DNA: TGTGCCAGCAACCCCATGCCCACCCGCACCGGGGAGCTGTTTTTT

J: TRBJ1-6
V: TRBV5-1
size: .
D: .
CDR3: CASSPNLRDNSPLHF
DNA: TGCGCCAGCAGCCCCAATCTTAGGGATAATTCACCCCTCCACTTT

J: TRBJ2-5
V: TRBV2
size: .
D: .
CDR3: CASSDQGETQYF
DNA: TGTGCCAGCAGTGACCAGGGGGAGACCCAGTACTTC

J: TRBJ1-1
V: TRBV7-9
size: once
D: .
CDR3: CASSPTAAEAFF
DNA: TGTGCCAGCAGCCCCACAGCGGCTGAAGCTTTCTTT

J: TRBJ1-6
V: TRBV2
size: .
D: TRBD1
CDR3: CASKTGDYSPLHF
DNA: TGTGCCAGCAAGACAGGGGACTATTCACCCCTCCACTTT

J: TRBJ1-4
V: TRBV6-6
size: .
D: .
CDR3: CASGEKLFF
DNA: TGTGCCAGCGGCGAAAAACTGTTTTTT